This T cell receptor beta chain was sequenced in a study of T cells after posttransplantation cyclophosphamide. Study-level findings and limits: Later blood repertoires were often dominated by clones from the donor CD8+ memory compartment.

Note on this clone: Its antigen is currently unknown.

The V gene lost 6 bases and the J gene lost 1 base, with 7 bases spanning the gap. The CDR3 runs to 12 residues. Germline V gene lookup returns CDR1 MNHNS and CDR2 SASEGT. TCRdb's table, derived via immunoSEQ multiplex PCR, lists solely in-frame clones and lacks some. The data contain some 9,200 clones, roughly 89% of them seen just once; the ten biggest clones take up around 1.6%. The specimen sequenced was memory CD4+ T cells sorted from PBMCs. The J gene is TRBJ2-7, the V gene TRBV6-1, with a weak D call TRBD2 (5 bases). This receptor was obtained from a woman aged 60-70 years in good health, CMV-negative, and a related stem cell transplant donor. The CDR3 DNA is TGTGCCAGCAGGGGAGATTCCTACGAGCAGTACGTC. Translated: CASRGDSYEQYV.